Shown below are 8 T cell receptor beta chains from a single sample sequenced in a study of cytotoxic CD8 clonotypes in ibrutinib-treated CLL. The method was immunoSEQ multiplex PCR; TCRdb's version includes in-frame clones alone and lacks a portion of them. The sample has over 100,000 clones; around 85% are singletons. The sample consisted of PBMCs, taken after 24 months of ibrutinib treatment. The receptor source for this set is a human donor with chronic lymphocytic leukemia.

The chain carries TRBV2 and TRBJ2-3, with 7 bases matching TRBD1. Trimming removed 1 base from V and 3 bases from J; junction bases left unmatched: 1. Germline V gene data show CDR1 as SNHLY and CDR2 as FYNNEI. CDR3 size: 14 residues. This CDR3 reads CASSEEQGTDTQYF. The DNA for the CDR3 is TGTGCCAGCAGTGAAGAACAGGGGACAGATACGCAGTATTTT.

The chain has TRBV15 and TRBJ1-5; a possible D gene is TRBD1 (5 bases). V gave up 0 bases and J gave up 11 bases, with 14 bases separating them. The CDR3 length is 14 residues. The germline gives CDR1 LNHNV, CDR2 YYDKDF (reference sequence). The CDR3 loop reads CATSRDRAPSAQHF. DNA for the CDR3: TGTGCCACCAGCAGAGACAGGGCACCATCGGCCCAGCATTTT.

About this clone: At one boundary the junction diverges from the germline segment, which might be a read error. The CDR3: CSDEGHRSTEAFF. Here the CDR3 DNA reads TGCAGCGATGAAGGCCACAGAAGCACTGAAGCTTTCTTT. The genes are TRBV29-1 and TRBJ1-1; the D is unclear. Germline CDR1 reads SQVTM; CDR2 reads ANQGSEA. This CDR3 has 13 amino acids.

CDR3 nucleotide sequence: TGTGCCAGCAGCCCAGGTGGAGTGGGACAGGTTGAAAAACTGTTTTTT. This gives the protein CASSPGGVGQVEKLFF. The chain carries TRBV7-9 and TRBJ1-4; 8 nucleotides agree with TRBD1. The CDR3 loop spans 16 amino acids. Germline loops: CDR1 SEHNR, CDR2 FQNEAQ (reference sequence). The V and J ends lost 5 bases and 7 bases, in that order; junction bases with no gene match: 12.

V usage is TRBV28 and J usage is TRBJ2-6; TRBD1 aligns across 8 bases. Trimming cost V 5 bases and J 9 bases; bases outside gene matches: 6. The CDR3 consists of 14 residues. CDR1 MDHEN and CDR2 SYDVKM come from the germline V gene. CDR3 nucleotides: TGTGCCAGCAGTGGACAGGGATTAATCAACGTCCTGACTTTC. Translation: CASSGQGLINVLTF. Complete variable domain (other parts from reference TRBV28 and TRBJ2-6): DVKVTQSSRYLVKRTGEKVFLECVQDMDHENMFWYRQDPGLGLRLIYFSYDVKMKEKGDIPEGYSVSREKKERFSLILESASTNQTSMYLCASSGQGLINVLTFGAGSRLTVL.

This clone was seen a handful of times. The chain employs TRBV27 and TRBJ2-7; 9 bases line up with TRBD2. This CDR3 is built from 15 residues. Unmatched junction bases numbered 7, after V lost 5 bases and J lost 2 bases. Germline V gene data show CDR1 as MNHEY and CDR2 as SMNVEV (reference sequence). The CDR3 DNA reads as TGTGCCAGCAGTCCAGGTAGCGGGAGAGCCTACGAGCAGTACTTC. Protein product: CASSPGSGRAYEQYF.

The chain employs TRBV4-1 and TRBJ1-1; D possibly corresponds to TRBD1 (5 bases). The CDR3 runs to 15 residues. The V end lost 1 base, the J end lost 7 bases, and 16 bases lay between the germline ends. Germline V gene data show CDR1 as MGHRA and CDR2 as YSYEKL. The CDR3 is CASSQGLGVTGEAFF. The CDR3 nucleotides are TGCGCCAGCAGCCAAGGACTCGGGGTTACAGGTGAAGCTTTCTTT.

The chain joins TRBV27 to TRBJ2-3; possible D gene TRBD2, 6 bases. V dropped 2 bases and J dropped 1 base, with 10 bases sitting between them. Per the germline V gene, CDR1 is MNHEY and CDR2 is SMNVEV (reference sequence). This CDR3 spans 15 amino acids. The CDR3 nucleotides read TGTGCCAGCAGTTTAGCGGGAACCGGCACAGATACGCAGTATTTT. Its protein is CASSLAGTGTDTQYF.